Each of the 12 T cell receptor beta chains below was sequenced from the same sample in a study of OX40 agonist ivuxolimab in advanced cancers. Assay used: immunoSEQ multiplex PCR; TCRdb lists only in-frame clones, some missing. The sample has around 42,000 clones, around 88% seen once; the top ten hold roughly a quarter. Sequencing was performed on CD4+ or CD8+ T cells sorted from blood, taken in a trial of the OX40 agonist ivuxolimab. The receptors come from an adult with an advanced solid tumor such as melanoma, head and neck, liver or kidney cancer.

The chain combines TRBV4-1 with TRBJ2-7; D remains ambiguous. V was cut by 0 bases and J by 9 bases, with 12 bases left in between. CDR3 length: 13 residues. The V gene's germline CDR1 is MGHRA and CDR2 YSYEKL. The CDR3 loop is CASSQELGWGQYF. DNA for the CDR3: TGCGCCAGCAGCCAAGAATTGGGGTGGGGGCAGTACTTC.

V and J are TRBV6-5 and TRBJ2-1; 9 bases are a match to TRBD2. V lost 2 bases, J lost 8 bases, and 4 bases stayed unmatched. Germline CDR1 reads MNHEY; CDR2 reads SVGAGI. This CDR3 has 14 amino acids. CDR3 sequence: CASSYAGGGDEQFF. The CDR3 DNA is TGTGCCAGCAGTTACGCCGGCGGGGGGGATGAGCAGTTCTTC.

This clone was detected once. The chain is built from TRBV19 and TRBJ1-5; D not resolved. Trimming took off 7 bases at V and 4 bases at J, with 17 bases between the two ends. This CDR3 spans 15 amino acids. Germline-derived CDR1 and CDR2 are LNHDA and SQIVND (reference sequence). In DNA form, the CDR3 reads TGTGCCAGTAACGGGGAGGAGGGTAGGAATCAGCCCCAGCATTTT. Its protein product is CASNGEEGRNQPQHF. The entire variable domain, with the rest obtained from reference TRBV19 and TRBJ1-5, is as follows: DGGITQSPKYLFRKEGQNVTLSCEQNLNHDAMYWYRQDPGQGLRLIYYSQIVNDFQKGDIAEGYSVSREKKESFPLTVTSAQKNPTAFYLCASNGEEGRNQPQHFGDGTRLSIL.

This clone showed up just once. V usage is TRBV2 and J usage is TRBJ1-2; no clear D gene. V was cut by 6 bases and J by 8 bases, with 13 bases left in between. CDR3 length: 12 residues. Germline V gene data show CDR1 as SNHLY and CDR2 as FYNNEI. The CDR3 DNA reads TGTGCCAGCAGCTTATCATCCAAGGGCTACACCTTC. Its translation: CASSLSSKGYTF.

By share, this clone counts as medium-sized. The chain joins TRBV9 to TRBJ2-2, with a possible D match to TRBD1 (6 bases). Trimming took 2 bases from V and 1 from J, leaving 15 bases between them. Germline CDR1 and CDR2: SGDLS and YYNGEE. The CDR3 length is 17 residues. The CDR3 here is CASSVAYRAGNTGELFF. Here the CDR3 DNA reads TGTGCCAGCAGCGTCGCTTACAGGGCGGGGAACACCGGGGAGCTGTTTTTT.

This clone showed up just a few times. The chain has TRBV7-9 and TRBJ2-6; D not resolved. Germline V gene sequence: CDR1 SEHNR, CDR2 FQNEAQ (reference sequence). V dropped 1 base and J dropped 1 base, with 2 bases sitting between them. The CDR3 extends over 14 amino acids. The CDR3 loop reads CASSLDSGANVLTF. As DNA, the CDR3 is TGTGCCAGCAGCTTAGATTCTGGGGCCAACGTCCTGACTTTC.

The chain carries TRBV27 and TRBJ1-1, with D hard to call. The CDR3 totals 14 residues. In germline, CDR1 is MNHEY, CDR2 SMNVEV (reference sequence). Trimming left V 2 bases short and J 0 bases short, with 7 bases between. CDR3 amino acids: CASSLQALNTEAFF. In DNA, the CDR3 is TGTGCCAGCAGTTTACAGGCGTTGAACACTGAAGCTTTCTTT.

The CDR3 here is CASSIAHYNEQFF. The CDR3 nucleotides read TGTGCCAGTAGTATCGCGCATTACAATGAGCAGTTCTTC. The chain joins TRBV19 to TRBJ2-1; no definite D call. The germline CDR1 and CDR2 sequences are LNHDA and SQIVND (reference sequence). The CDR3 length is 13 residues. V was clipped by 3 bases and J by 4 bases, with 7 bases between them.

The chain couples TRBV7-6 to TRBJ2-3; 8 nucleotides match TRBD1. The CDR3 has 15 residues. CDR1 is SGHVS and CDR2 is FNYEAQ in the germline V gene. The V and J ends lost 5 bases and 2 bases, in that order; junction bases with no gene match: 6. CDR3 in amino acids: CASSTRQGLTDTQYF. The CDR3 nucleotides are TGTGCCAGCAGCACCCGACAGGGGCTCACAGATACGCAGTATTTT.

The chain has TRBV4-1 and TRBJ2-2; tentatively, D is TRBD1 (5 bases). This CDR3 is 17 amino acids long. CDR1 and CDR2 from the germline V gene are MGHRA and YSYEKL. V was trimmed by 1 base and J by 4 bases, leaving 16 bases between them. Written as DNA, the CDR3 is TGCGCCAGCAGCCAAGGGTCCCGGATAGGGGTCACCGGGGAGCTGTTTTTT. Translating gives CASSQGSRIGVTGELFF.

The chain employs TRBV28 and TRBJ2-2; D remains unclear. CDR1 MDHEN and CDR2 SYDVKM come from the germline V gene. V was pared by 5 bases and J by 7 bases, with 11 bases between. The CDR3 loop spans 13 amino acids. In DNA, the CDR3 is TGTGCCAGCAGTCCCGCCTTGGTCGGGGAGCTGTTTTTT. Translated, it gives CASSPALVGELFF.

This chain connects TRBV7-9 to TRBJ1-2, with TRBD1 matching over 10 bases. V lost 1 base and J lost 8; bases outside the gene matches: 4. The CDR3 consists of 14 residues. Germline CDR1 SEHNR, CDR2 FQNEAQ (reference sequence). CDR3 loop: CASSLVDRGRGYTF. The DNA for the CDR3 is TGTGCCAGCAGCTTAGTTGACAGGGGGCGCGGCTACACCTTC.